The 17 T cell receptor beta chains in this list originate from one sample, sequenced in a study of beta chain features in type 1 diabetes (dated by TCRdb to the late 2010s). Library preparation used the immunoSEQ multiplex PCR assay. The entire isolated RNA was reverse transcribed using the High Capacity cDNA Reverse Transcription Kit, and thus expressed TCRB transcripts were sequenced. In TCRdb, the immuneACCESS table is reduced to in-frame sequences with V and J assigned. These tables do not hold every clone; where another copy was compared, an unresolved V gene accounts for under half, and the others remain unexplained. This sample lists hundreds of thousands of clones; approximately 14% were detected once. In total, the top ten clones hold roughly 0.038% of the sample. The sample was naive CD4+ T cells from blood. This sample's cell subset or site label indicates: true naive CD4+ T cells. These receptors came from a man in his thirties or forties in good health.

This clone has a handful of counts. The chain combines TRBV9 with TRBJ2-1, with 7 bases lining up with TRBD2. Unmatched junction bases numbered 15, after V lost 5 bases and J lost 7 bases. The CDR3 runs to 16 residues. The germline CDR1 and CDR2 sequences are SGDLS and YYNGEE. CDR3 in amino acids: CASRDGTNVVENEQFF. CDR3 coding DNA: TGTGCCAGCAGGGATGGGACTAACGTGGTGGAGAATGAGCAGTTCTTC.

The V call is TRBV5-1, the J call TRBJ2-5; 7 positions agree with TRBD1. CDR3 size: 14 residues. In germline, CDR1 is SGHRS, CDR2 YFSETQ. With 0 bases clipped from V and 5 bases from J, the junction kept 4 bases outside the gene matches. As DNA, the CDR3 is TGCGCCAGCAGCTTGGTACAGGGACAGGAGACCCAGTACTTC. It encodes CASSLVQGQETQYF.

The table lists this clone with a few counts. The rearrangement uses TRBV9 and TRBJ2-1, with D possibly TRBD1 on 6 matching bases. The CDR3 spans 14 residues. Trimming shortened V by 2 bases and J by 4 bases, and 10 bases separated the two germline ends. CDR1 is SGDLS and CDR2 is YYNGEE in the germline V gene. The CDR3 spells CASSVPGQYNEQFF. The CDR3 DNA sequence: TGTGCCAGCAGCGTTCCGGGACAATACAATGAGCAGTTCTTC.

The chain couples TRBV21-1 to TRBJ2-7; no check of the table's D call, TRBD1, against the DNA was made. TRBV21-1 is deemed a pseudogene. The CDR3 totals 16 residues. CDR3 region: CASSKAPGQGTYEQYV. For the CDR3, the DNA is TGTGCCAGCAGCAAAGCCCCGGGACAGGGTACCTACGAGCAGTACGTC.

V usage is TRBV30 and J usage is TRBJ2-1; 10 bases agree with TRBD2. The CDR3 is made up of 14 amino acids. Trimming cost V 3 bases and J 11 bases; bases outside gene matches: 10. Germline assignment: CDR1 GTSNPN and CDR2 SVGIG (reference sequence). The CDR3 DNA is TGTGCCTGGAGGACGGGACTAGCGAACAAAAAGCAGTTCTTC. As protein: CAWRTGLANKKQFF. The variable domain in full, completed from reference TRBV30 and TRBJ2-1, reads SQTIHQWPATLVQPVGSPLSLECTVEGTSNPNLYWYRQAAGRGLQLLFYSVGIGQISSEVPQNLSASRPQDRQFILSSKKLLLSDSGFYLCAWRTGLANKKQFFGPGTRLTVL.

A few counts support this clone. The genes are TRBV11-2 and TRBJ1-4, with D possibly TRBD1 on 5 matching bases. Trimming pared 6 bases from V and 8 bases from J, leaving 19 bases between. This CDR3 region has 15 residues. From germline, CDR1 is SGHAT and CDR2 FQNNGV. In DNA, the CDR3 is TGTGCCAGCAGTTATACGGGGCCGGTTGGAGAAAAACTGTTTTTT. Its translation: CASSYTGPVGEKLFF.

The table lists this clone with a few counts. V is TRBV29-1 and J is TRBJ1-2, with 8 bases matching TRBD1. The J segment lost 8 bases and the V segment lost 4 bases, leaving 15 bases of the junction unmatched. The CDR3 extends over 15 amino acids. Germline V lookup: CDR1 SQVTM, CDR2 ANQGSEA. This CDR3 reads CSVVLAGGLGVGYTF. For the CDR3, the DNA is TGCAGCGTTGTTCTGGCAGGGGGCCTTGGGGTAGGCTACACCTTC.

The V gene is TRBV30, the J gene TRBJ1-2, with no clear D. Trimming cost V 1 base and J 8 bases, with 20 bases left between them. The CDR3 loop spans 15 amino acids. Looked up from germline, CDR1 is GTSNPN and CDR2 is SVGIG (reference sequence). The CDR3 coding sequence is TGTGCCTGGAGTGGTACCGACTCCCCCCGCGGGGGCTACACCTTC. Its protein is CAWSGTDSPRGGYTF.

This clone has a handful of counts. The V gene is TRBV14, the J gene TRBJ2-1, with 13 bases aligning to TRBD2. The CDR3 sequence is 17 residues long. V was clipped by 3 bases and J by 11 bases; unmatched bases: 13. Germline assignment: CDR1 SGHDN and CDR2 FVKESK. The CDR3 here is CASSQRAGLAGVDQQFF. The CDR3 bases are TGTGCCAGCAGCCAGCGTGCCGGACTAGCGGGGGTTGACCAGCAGTTCTTC.

V is TRBV27 and J is TRBJ2-2, with D possibly TRBD1 on 5 matching bases. The CDR3 length is 14 residues. Trimming took 6 bases from V and 5 from J, leaving 13 bases between them. The germline CDR1 and CDR2 sequences are MNHEY and SMNVEV (reference sequence). The CDR3 loop reads CASSAPGSTGELFF. The CDR3 bases are TGTGCCAGCAGCGCTCCAGGGTCAACCGGGGAGCTGTTTTTT.

The gene calls are TRBV25-1 and TRBJ2-4; TRBD2 matches at 8 bases. This CDR3 region has 17 residues. V shed 4 bases and J 8 bases; nucleotides not matched to a gene: 16. Germline V gene lookup returns CDR1 MGHDK and CDR2 SYGVNS. This chain's CDR3 is CASSAFNLGRGVDIQYF. The CDR3, as DNA: TGTGCCAGCAGTGCATTTAACCTCGGGAGGGGGGTTGACATTCAGTACTTC.

The table lists this clone with a few counts. J is TRBJ2-1 and V is TRBV7-2, with D possibly being TRBD1 or TRBD2 (5 bases each). V gave up 2 bases and J gave up 7 bases, with 15 bases separating them. Germline V gene data show CDR1 as SGHTA and CDR2 as FQGNSA. This CDR3 is built from 15 residues. CDR3 in amino acids: CASSLQRGRRNEQFF. The CDR3 nucleotides are TGTGCCAGCAGCTTACAACGGGGACGAAGGAATGAGCAGTTCTTC.

This clone has more than one count but fewer than ten. The gene calls are TRBV7-9 and TRBJ2-7; D is uncertain. The ends were cut back, 4 bases at V and 3 bases at J, with 13 bases in the middle. The CDR3 length is 14 residues. Germline values: CDR1 SEHNR, CDR2 FQNEAQ (reference sequence). CDR3 nucleotides: TGTGCCAGCAGCTCTTCAAATACACTCTACGAGCAGTACTTC. Its protein product is CASSSSNTLYEQYF.

This sequence joins TRBV7-2 and TRBJ2-1; 11 positions agree with TRBD2. CDR1 is SGHTA, CDR2 FQGNSA, per germline. This CDR3 contains 17 residues. V was clipped by 6 bases and J by 4 bases; unmatched bases: 11. The CDR3: CASRGDPGLAEYNEQFF. DNA for the CDR3: TGTGCCAGCAGAGGGGATCCGGGACTAGCGGAATACAATGAGCAGTTCTTC.

This clone was seen a few times. The rearrangement uses TRBV18 and TRBJ2-1; 11 bases align to TRBD2. CDR1 and CDR2 from the germline V gene are KGHSH and LQKENI. The CDR3 sequence is 14 residues long. Trimming took 6 bases from V and 6 from J; bases not matched to a gene: 4. CDR3 nucleotide sequence: TGTGCCAGCTCCGGGACTAGCGGCCCCAATGAGCAGTTCTTC. Protein product: CASSGTSGPNEQFF.

The gene calls are TRBV7-9 and TRBJ1-2; D gene unclear. V lost 6 bases and J lost 8, with 10 bases in between. Germline V CDR1 and CDR2: SEHNR, FQNEAQ (reference sequence). This CDR3 comprises 11 residues. CDR3 region: CASRPTYGYTF. The CDR3 region has the DNA TGTGCCAGCAGACCAACATACGGCTACACCTTC.

The chain recombines TRBV4-1 with TRBJ1-1, with D tentatively TRBD1 (6 bases). The CDR3 is 15 residues long. The germline V gene has CDR1 MGHRA and CDR2 YSYEKL. V lost 1 base to trimming and J lost 7 bases, with 16 bases between them. The CDR3 spells CASSQVFLSGDEAFF. In DNA form, the CDR3 reads TGCGCCAGCAGCCAAGTCTTCCTCTCAGGGGATGAAGCTTTCTTT.